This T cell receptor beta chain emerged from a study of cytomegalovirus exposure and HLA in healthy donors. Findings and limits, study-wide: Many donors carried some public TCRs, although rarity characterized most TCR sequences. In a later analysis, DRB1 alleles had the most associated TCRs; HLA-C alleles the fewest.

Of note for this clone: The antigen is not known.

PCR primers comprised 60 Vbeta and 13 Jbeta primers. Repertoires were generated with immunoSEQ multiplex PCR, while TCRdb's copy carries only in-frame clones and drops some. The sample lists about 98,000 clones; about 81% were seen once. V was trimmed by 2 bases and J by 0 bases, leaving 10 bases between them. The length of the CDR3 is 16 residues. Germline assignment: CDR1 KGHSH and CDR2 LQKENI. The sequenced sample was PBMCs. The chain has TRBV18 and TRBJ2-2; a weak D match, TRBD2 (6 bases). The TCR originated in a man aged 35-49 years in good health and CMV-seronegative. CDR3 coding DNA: TGTGCCAGCTCACCATGGCGGGGTCCGAACACCGGGGAGCTGTTTTTT. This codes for CASSPWRGPNTGELFF.